This TCR beta chain comes out of a study of response to subunit inactivated influenza vaccine. A remark on this clonotype: Its target is unknown.

TCRdb redid the calling of the RT-PCR reads with MiXCR, one entry per CDR3 protein. The data contain roughly 700,000 distinct CDR3 sequences, approximately 14% of them singletons. CDR3 size: 12 residues. V dropped 8 bases and J dropped 2 bases, with 8 bases sitting between them. Germline V gene lookup returns CDR1 SNHLY and CDR2 FYNNEI. Findings and caveats of the study: Authors suggested that a seasonal influenza vaccination recruits few new T cells each time.

The clonotype comes from a man aged 50-60 years who received an inactivated influenza vaccine. Here the sequenced sample was PBMCs from blood, taken about 14 days before vaccination. V usage is TRBV2 and J usage is TRBJ2-3; no clear D gene. In DNA, the CDR3 is TGTGCCAGCGGTAGGGTCACAGATACGCAGTATTTT. Translated: CASGRVTDTQYF. The variable domain in full, with the rest retrieved from reference TRBV2 and TRBJ2-3, is EPEVTQTPSHQVTQMGQEVILRCVPISNHLYFYWYRQILGQKVEFLVSFYNNEISEKSEIFDDQFSVERPDGSNFTLKIRSTKLEDSAMYFCASGRVTDTQYFGPGTRLTVL.